The clone carrying this T cell receptor beta chain appeared a single time. This entry belongs to a study of blood T cell repertoires in COVID-19. The wider study: Acute-phase and convalescent COVID-19 samples originated in the United States, Italy and Spain. T cells, B-cell-depleted T cells, or PBMCs supplied cDNA or gDNA.

Germline V gives CDR1 MGHRA, CDR2 YSYEKL. Between the trimmed V and J ends, which lost 0 bases and 6 bases, there was a span of 8 bases. This CDR3 has 13 residues. Study processing details: Reference gene primers were amplified, and this amplification served to estimate nucleated cell counts. Data came from immunoSEQ multiplex PCR; TCRdb stores just in-frame clones and leaves some out. The V and J calls and clone size are taken from that table; D and trimming were inferred from the DNA. The sample shows hundreds of thousands of clones, approximately 86% of them seen only once. Material: peripheral blood. This sequence originates from an elderly woman with acute or convalescent COVID-19. The chain carries TRBV4-1 and TRBJ1-1; tentative D call: TRBD1 (5 bases). CDR3 residues: CASSQDRGAEAFF. The CDR3 DNA sequence: TGCGCCAGCAGCCAAGATCGGGGGGCTGAAGCTTTCTTT.